This T cell receptor beta chain was profiled in a study of blood T cell repertoires in COVID-19. Data came from immunoSEQ multiplex PCR; TCRdb stores just in-frame clones and leaves some out. This repertoire shows 40,000 to 50,000 clones, 88% found once; its top ten account for about 4.8%. Germline CDR1 is KGHSH and CDR2 is LQKENI. With V trimmed by 5 bases and J by 7 bases, 7 bases remained unmatched. The CDR3 sequence is 13 residues long. The chain carries TRBV18 and TRBJ2-7, with 8 bases fitting TRBD2. Sequencing used peripheral blood. The sequence was obtained from a human donor in a cohort sampled during active COVID-19. In DNA form, the CDR3 reads TGTGCCAGCTCAGACGGGAGGGTGAGGGAGCAGTACTTC. Amino acids: CASSDGRVREQYF.